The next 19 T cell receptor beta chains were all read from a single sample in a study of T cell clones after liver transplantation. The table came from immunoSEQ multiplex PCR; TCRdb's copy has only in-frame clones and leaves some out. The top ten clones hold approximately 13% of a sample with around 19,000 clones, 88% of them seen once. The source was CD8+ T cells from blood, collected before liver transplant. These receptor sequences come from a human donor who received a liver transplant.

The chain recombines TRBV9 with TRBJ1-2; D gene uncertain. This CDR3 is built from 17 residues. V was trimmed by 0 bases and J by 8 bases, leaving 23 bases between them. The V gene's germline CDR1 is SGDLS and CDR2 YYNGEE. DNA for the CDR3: TGTGCCAGCAGCGTAGCAGGTTCCCCTCCACCATTTAAGGGCTACACCTTC. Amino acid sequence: CASSVAGSPPPFKGYTF.

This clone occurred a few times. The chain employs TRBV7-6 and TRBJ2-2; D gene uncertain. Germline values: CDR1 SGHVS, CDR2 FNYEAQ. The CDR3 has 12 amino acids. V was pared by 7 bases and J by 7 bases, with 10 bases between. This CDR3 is CASTRMGGELFF. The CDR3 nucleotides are TGTGCCAGCACTAGGATGGGCGGGGAGCTGTTTTTT.

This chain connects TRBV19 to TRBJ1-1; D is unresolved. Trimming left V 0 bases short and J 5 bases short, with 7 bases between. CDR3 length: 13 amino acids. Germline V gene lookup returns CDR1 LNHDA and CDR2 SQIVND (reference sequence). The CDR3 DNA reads TGTGCCAGTAGTATAGAGGTACAGACTGAAGCTTTCTTT. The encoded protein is CASSIEVQTEAFF.

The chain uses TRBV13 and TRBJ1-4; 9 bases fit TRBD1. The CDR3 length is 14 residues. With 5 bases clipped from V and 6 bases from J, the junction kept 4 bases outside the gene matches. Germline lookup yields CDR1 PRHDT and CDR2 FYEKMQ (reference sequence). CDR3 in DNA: TGTGCCAGCAGCCAACAGGGGGCTGATGAAAAACTGTTTTTT. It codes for CASSQQGADEKLFF.

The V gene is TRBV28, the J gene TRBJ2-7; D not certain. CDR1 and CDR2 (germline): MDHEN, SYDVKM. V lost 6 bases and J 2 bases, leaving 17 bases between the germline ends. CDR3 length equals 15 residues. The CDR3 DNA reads TGTGCCAGCAGCCCCCCCGGAGCTCGGACCTACGAGCAGTACTTC. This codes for CASSPPGARTYEQYF.

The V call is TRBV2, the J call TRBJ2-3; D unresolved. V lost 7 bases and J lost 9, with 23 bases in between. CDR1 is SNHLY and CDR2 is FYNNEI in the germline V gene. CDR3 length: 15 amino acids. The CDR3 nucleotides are TGTGCCAGCATGAAGACGACCCGGGCCACAGCCACGCAGTATTTT. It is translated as CASMKTTRATATQYF. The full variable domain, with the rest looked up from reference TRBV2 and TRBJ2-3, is EPEVTQTPSHQVTQMGQEVILRCVPISNHLYFYWYRQILGQKVEFLVSFYNNEISEKSEIFDDQFSVERPDGSNFTLKIRSTKLEDSAMYFCASMKTTRATATQYFGPGTRLTVL.

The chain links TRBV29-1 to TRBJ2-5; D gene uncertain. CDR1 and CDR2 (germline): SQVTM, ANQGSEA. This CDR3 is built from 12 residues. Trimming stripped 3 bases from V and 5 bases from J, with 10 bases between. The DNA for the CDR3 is TGCAGCGTTGAGGCCGTCGGGGAGACCCAGTACTTC. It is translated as CSVEAVGETQYF.

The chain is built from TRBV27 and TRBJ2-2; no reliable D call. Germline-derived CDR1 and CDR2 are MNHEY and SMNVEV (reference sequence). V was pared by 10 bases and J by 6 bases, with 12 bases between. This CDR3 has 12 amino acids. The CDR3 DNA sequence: TGTGCCACCTGGGGTTTTGCCGGGGAGCTGTTTTTT. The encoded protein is CATWGFAGELFF.

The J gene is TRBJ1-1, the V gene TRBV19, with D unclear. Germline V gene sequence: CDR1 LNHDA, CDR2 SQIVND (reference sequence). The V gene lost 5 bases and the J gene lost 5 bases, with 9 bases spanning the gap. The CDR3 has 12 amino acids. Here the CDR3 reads CASSPSGTEAFF. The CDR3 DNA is TGTGCCAGTAGTCCTTCGGGTACTGAAGCTTTCTTT.

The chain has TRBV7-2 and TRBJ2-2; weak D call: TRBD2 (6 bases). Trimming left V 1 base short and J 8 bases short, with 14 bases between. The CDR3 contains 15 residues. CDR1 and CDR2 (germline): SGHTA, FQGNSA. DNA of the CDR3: TGTGCCAGCAGCTTAGTTGCGGGGTCAGAGGGGGAGCTGTTTTTT. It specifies CASSLVAGSEGELFF.

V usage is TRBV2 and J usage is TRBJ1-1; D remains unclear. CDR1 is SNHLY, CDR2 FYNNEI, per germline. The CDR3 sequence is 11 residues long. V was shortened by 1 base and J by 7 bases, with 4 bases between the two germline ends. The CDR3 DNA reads TGTGCCAGCAGTGAAGACTATGAAGCTTTCTTT. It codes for CASSEDYEAFF. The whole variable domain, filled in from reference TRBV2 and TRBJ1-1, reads EPEVTQTPSHQVTQMGQEVILRCVPISNHLYFYWYRQILGQKVEFLVSFYNNEISEKSEIFDDQFSVERPDGSNFTLKIRSTKLEDSAMYFCASSEDYEAFFGQGTRLTVV.

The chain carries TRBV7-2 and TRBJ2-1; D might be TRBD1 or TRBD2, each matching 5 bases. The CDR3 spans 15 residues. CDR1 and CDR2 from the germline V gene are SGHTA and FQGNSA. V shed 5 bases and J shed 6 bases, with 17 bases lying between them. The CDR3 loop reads CASSPHVMGTNEQFF. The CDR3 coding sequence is TGTGCCAGCAGCCCACACGTAATGGGGACCAATGAGCAGTTCTTC.

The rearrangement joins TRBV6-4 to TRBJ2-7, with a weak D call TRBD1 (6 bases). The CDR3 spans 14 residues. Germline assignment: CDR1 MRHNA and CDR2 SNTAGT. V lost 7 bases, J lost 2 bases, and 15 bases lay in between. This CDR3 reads CASTADSLTYEQYF. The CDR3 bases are TGTGCCAGCACCGCGGACAGCCTCACCTACGAGCAGTACTTC.

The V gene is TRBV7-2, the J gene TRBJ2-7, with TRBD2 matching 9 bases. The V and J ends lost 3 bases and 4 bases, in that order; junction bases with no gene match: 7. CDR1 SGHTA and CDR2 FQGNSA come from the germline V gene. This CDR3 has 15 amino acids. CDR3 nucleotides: TGTGCCAGCAGCTTCGGGGGTAGCGGGAGATACGAGCAGTACTTC. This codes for CASSFGGSGRYEQYF.

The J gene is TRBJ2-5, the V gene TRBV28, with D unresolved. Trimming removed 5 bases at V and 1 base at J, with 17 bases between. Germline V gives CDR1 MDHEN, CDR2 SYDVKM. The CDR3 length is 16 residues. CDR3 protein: CASSQPGSALQETQYF. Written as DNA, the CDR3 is TGTGCCAGCAGTCAACCGGGCTCAGCCCTCCAAGAGACCCAGTACTTC.

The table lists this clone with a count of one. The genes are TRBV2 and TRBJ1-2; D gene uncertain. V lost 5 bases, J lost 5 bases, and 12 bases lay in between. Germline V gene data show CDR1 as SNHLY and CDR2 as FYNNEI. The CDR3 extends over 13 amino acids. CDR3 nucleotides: TGTGCCAGCAGTTCGGACGGGAGATATGGCTACACCTTC. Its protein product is CASSSDGRYGYTF.

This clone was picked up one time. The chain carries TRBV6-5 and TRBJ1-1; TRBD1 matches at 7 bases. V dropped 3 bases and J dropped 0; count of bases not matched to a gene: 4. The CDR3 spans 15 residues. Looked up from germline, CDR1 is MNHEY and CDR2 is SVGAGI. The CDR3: CASSYGQALNTEAFF. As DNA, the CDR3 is TGTGCCAGCAGTTATGGACAGGCTCTGAACACTGAAGCTTTCTTT.

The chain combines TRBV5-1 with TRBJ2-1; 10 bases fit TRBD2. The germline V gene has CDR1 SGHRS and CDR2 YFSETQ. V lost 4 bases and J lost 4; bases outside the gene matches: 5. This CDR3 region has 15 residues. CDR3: CASSPLAGAYNEQFF. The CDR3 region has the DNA TGCGCCAGCAGCCCCCTAGCGGGAGCATACAATGAGCAGTTCTTC.

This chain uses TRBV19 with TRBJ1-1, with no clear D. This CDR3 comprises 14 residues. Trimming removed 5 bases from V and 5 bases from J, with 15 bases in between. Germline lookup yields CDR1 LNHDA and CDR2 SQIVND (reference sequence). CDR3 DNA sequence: TGTGCCAGTAGTCCATTGGTCGGTGGGACTGAAGCTTTCTTT. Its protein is CASSPLVGGTEAFF.